These T cell receptor beta chains were read from a single sample in a study of T-cell memory formation after mild COVID-19. Each CDR3 protein is one row after TCRdb ran MiXCR on the 5' RACE reads. The sample carries a few hundred thousand distinct CDR3 sequences, around a sixth recorded once. Sequenced input: PBMCs or a T cell subset sorted from them (not recorded which). The receptors here all came from a man between 18 and 35 years old who had mild COVID-19 (a few samples of this study predate the infection). Cell type and time point are not known. Each CDR3 is given without its conserved first and last residue. Clone size, where shown, is once, few, many, or a class for clones that have expanded.

V gene: TRBV6-6; clone size: -; CDR3 protein: ASSPAWVPEETQY
V gene: TRBV18; clone size: few; CDR3 protein: ASSLQGTSYNSPLH
V gene: TRBV4-1; clone size: few; CDR3 protein: ASSQDGTGQPLH
V gene: TRBV5-1; clone size: -; CDR3 protein: ASSLTSGGALHTQY
V gene: TRBV7-9; clone size: -; CDR3 protein: ASSLDPRGTEAF
V gene: TRBV7-9; clone size: -; CDR3 protein: ASSLGGIVQETQY
V gene: TRBV28; clone size: few; CDR3 protein: ASSPIPGGTYTQY
V gene: TRBV11-2; clone size: few; CDR3 protein: ASSFPPGQGDEKLF
V gene: TRBV2; clone size: -; CDR3 protein: ASSEDREYYGYT
V gene: TRBV5-1; clone size: few; CDR3 protein: ASSLGPVVETQY
V gene: TRBV29-1; clone size: -; CDR3 protein: SVVTDRDQPQH
V gene: TRBV6-2/TRBV6-3; clone size: few; CDR3 protein: ASGLGGSPEKLF
V gene: TRBV4-1; clone size: -; CDR3 protein: ASSQDLMREQF
V gene: TRBV11-1; clone size: -; CDR3 protein: ASSLVVGNEQF
V gene: TRBV4-1; clone size: -; CDR3 protein: ASSQKGVAGGIQETQY
V gene: TRBV7-8; clone size: few; CDR3 protein: ASSLGRWALGTEAF
V gene: TRBV5-6; clone size: many; CDR3 protein: ASSLGRSTDTQY
V gene: TRBV5-1; clone size: many; CDR3 protein: ASSLRRGGENTEAF
V gene: TRBV24-1; clone size: many; CDR3 protein: ATSPGWNQPQH
V gene: TRBV5-1; clone size: -; CDR3 protein: ASSLEASGGLVEQY
V gene: TRBV27; clone size: few; CDR3 protein: ASSLQGAPGQPQH
V gene: TRBV2; clone size: -; CDR3 protein: ASNLAGGTDTQY
V gene: TRBV4-1; clone size: few; CDR3 protein: ASSQLDWTPAF
V gene: TRBV18; clone size: few; CDR3 protein: ASSPETGNSPLH